Shown below are 24 T cell receptor beta chains from a single sample sequenced in a study of graft-versus-host responses after intestinal transplantation. This table comes from immunoSEQ multiplex PCR, and its TCRdb copy is limited to in-frame clones, with some not included. The table shows around 30,000 clones, with roughly nine tenths occurring only once. The sequenced sample was PBMCs, obtained 450 to 460 days after intestinal transplantation. Receptor source: a human patient who received an intestinal transplant, so some T cells may come from the graft donor.

The rearrangement joins TRBV7-9 to TRBJ1-4; D is unresolved. Trimming shortened V by 1 base and J by 2 bases, and 8 bases separated the two germline ends. Germline-derived CDR1 and CDR2 are SEHNR and FQNEAQ (reference sequence). The CDR3 contains 15 residues. The CDR3 loop reads CASSLGTITNEKLFF. The CDR3 DNA reads TGTGCCAGCAGCTTAGGGACTATCACTAATGAAAAACTGTTTTTT.

This sequence joins TRBV6-1 and TRBJ2-7; D might be TRBD1 (5 bases). This CDR3 contains 15 residues. CDR1 is MNHNS, CDR2 SASEGT, per germline. V dropped 4 bases and J dropped 2 bases, with 15 bases sitting between them. The CDR3 loop is CASSVSPGIAYEQYF. The CDR3 DNA follows: TGTGCCAGCAGTGTTAGTCCAGGGATAGCCTACGAGCAGTACTTC.

The genes are TRBV9 and TRBJ1-3; unclear D gene. CDR1 and CDR2 from the germline V gene are SGDLS and YYNGEE. V was shortened by 0 bases and J by 4 bases, with 5 bases between the two germline ends. This CDR3 has 13 amino acids. CDR3 sequence reads: CASSVGGGNTIYF. In DNA, the CDR3 is TGTGCCAGCAGCGTAGGAGGAGGAAACACCATATATTTT.

This chain uses TRBV19 with TRBJ2-3; D ambiguous. Germline values: CDR1 LNHDA, CDR2 SQIVND (reference sequence). The CDR3 sequence is 13 residues long. Trimming stripped 3 bases from V and 4 bases from J, with 8 bases between. The CDR3 DNA is TGTGCCAGTAGTATTTCGATTTCAGATACGCAGTATTTT. Translated: CASSISISDTQYF.

This CDR3 is CASSFPGGSSEVNEQFF. Here the CDR3 DNA reads TGCGCCAGCAGCTTCCCCGGGGGTAGTAGCGAGGTCAATGAGCAGTTCTTC. The rearrangement links TRBV5-1 to TRBJ2-1; D might be TRBD2 (6 bases). Germline V gives CDR1 SGHRS, CDR2 YFSETQ. V was cut by 2 bases and J by 6 bases, with 21 bases left in between. The CDR3 is made up of 17 amino acids.

The chain couples TRBV4-1 to TRBJ1-2; unclear D gene. This CDR3 has 13 residues. Trimming removed 0 bases from V and 8 bases from J, with 10 bases in between. Germline CDR1 and CDR2: MGHRA and YSYEKL. As DNA, the CDR3 is TGCGCCAGCAGCCAAGACGTGGTCAGGGGCTACACCTTC. It codes for CASSQDVVRGYTF.

The J gene is TRBJ2-7, the V gene TRBV7-9, with 11 bases lining up with TRBD2. Germline lookup yields CDR1 SEHNR and CDR2 FQNEAQ (reference sequence). The V and J ends lost 0 bases and 7 bases, in that order; junction bases with no gene match: 5. CDR3 length: 15 amino acids. The CDR3 bases are TGTGCCAGCAGCTTAGCACTAGCGGGAGTCTTAGAGCAGTACTTC. Protein sequence: CASSLALAGVLEQYF. The variable domain in full, with the rest retrieved from reference TRBV7-9 and TRBJ2-7, is DTGVSQNPRHKITKRGQNVTFRCDPISEHNRLYWYRQTLGQGPEFLTYFQNEAQLEKSRLLSDRFSAERPKGSFSTLEIQRTEQGDSAMYLCASSLALAGVLEQYFGPGTRLTVT.

In this sample, this clone turned up a few times. The chain has TRBV7-9 and TRBJ1-1; D possibly corresponds to TRBD1 (5 bases). Germline values: CDR1 SEHNR, CDR2 FQNEAQ (reference sequence). The V end was cut by 3 bases, the J end by 2 bases, with 10 bases between. CDR3 length: 14 residues. CDR3 bases: TGTGCCAGCAGCTTGGCAGGGCCCAACACTGAAGCTTTCTTT. Translated: CASSLAGPNTEAFF.

V and J are TRBV19 and TRBJ1-2; D gene uncertain. The V gene lost 5 bases and the J gene lost 2 bases, with 12 bases spanning the gap. Germline CDR1 is LNHDA and CDR2 is SQIVND (reference sequence). CDR3 length: 14 residues. The CDR3 reads CASSELFGNYGYTF. The CDR3, as DNA: TGTGCCAGTAGTGAGCTGTTTGGAAACTATGGCTACACCTTC.

The CDR3 region is CASSIRDLYTGELFF. In DNA, the CDR3 is TGTGCCAGTAGTATCCGGGACTTGTACACCGGGGAGCTGTTTTTT. The chain carries TRBV19 and TRBJ2-2; tentative D call: TRBD2 (6 bases). Trimming pared 3 bases from V and 3 bases from J, leaving 11 bases between. The germline CDR1 and CDR2 sequences are LNHDA and SQIVND (reference sequence). This CDR3 comprises 15 residues.

V gene TRBV2 combines with J gene TRBJ1-2; no firm D call. V gave up 7 bases and J gave up 4 bases, with 7 bases separating them. Germline V gene sequence: CDR1 SNHLY, CDR2 FYNNEI. This CDR3 region has 11 residues. Here the CDR3 reads CASTAIYGYTF. DNA of the CDR3: TGTGCCAGCACCGCGATCTATGGCTACACCTTC.

The V gene is TRBV6-5, the J gene TRBJ2-5; D gene uncertain. The CDR3 has 13 amino acids. V lost 1 base and J 1 base, leaving 4 bases between the germline ends. From germline, CDR1 is MNHEY and CDR2 SVGAGI. The CDR3 loop reads CASSYWTQETQYF. CDR3 DNA: TGTGCCAGCAGTTACTGGACCCAAGAGACCCAGTACTTC.

The chain joins TRBV6-1 to TRBJ1-3; a possible D gene is TRBD1 (5 bases). From germline, CDR1 is MNHNS and CDR2 SASEGT. The CDR3 has 15 amino acids. V was clipped by 6 bases and J by 0 bases, with 12 bases between them. The CDR3 region is CASRSGSGSGNTIYF. Here the CDR3 DNA reads TGTGCCAGCAGGTCAGGGTCCGGCTCTGGAAACACCATATATTTT.

The V and J genes are TRBV1 and TRBJ2-2; TRBD2, the table's D call, lacks a check against the DNA. TRBV1 is classified as a pseudogene. This CDR3 spans 14 amino acids. The CDR3 DNA is TGCACCAGCAGCCCTTTATACCCCGGCGGGGAGCTGTTTTTT. Its protein product is CTSSPLYPGGELFF.

The chain employs TRBV28 and TRBJ1-1; 7 bases are shared with TRBD1. The CDR3 covers 15 residues. Germline V CDR1 and CDR2: MDHEN, SYDVKM. Unmatched junction bases numbered 10, after V lost 8 bases and J lost 1 base. Here the CDR3 reads CASGLTGTANTEAFF. DNA for the CDR3: TGTGCCAGCGGACTTACCGGGACAGCGAACACTGAAGCTTTCTTT. The whole variable domain, filled in from reference TRBV28 and TRBJ1-1, reads DVKVTQSSRYLVKRTGEKVFLECVQDMDHENMFWYRQDPGLGLRLIYFSYDVKMKEKGDIPEGYSVSREKKERFSLILESASTNQTSMYLCASGLTGTANTEAFFGQGTRLTVV.

The V call is TRBV5-8, the J call TRBJ1-5; no reliable D call. V gave up 0 bases and J gave up 4 bases, with 11 bases separating them. This CDR3 comprises 15 residues. Germline V CDR1 and CDR2: SGHTS, YDEGEE. CDR3 bases: TGTGCCAGCAGCTTGGGGAACTCGGGGAATCAGCCCCAGCATTTT. It encodes CASSLGNSGNQPQHF.

This chain joins TRBV6-5 and TRBJ1-5; no clear D gene. The length of the CDR3 is 12 residues. V was pared by 2 bases and J by 5 bases, with 4 bases between. The germline V gene encodes CDR1 MNHEY and CDR2 SVGAGI. CDR3 nucleotide sequence: TGTGCCAGCAGTTACGCGGATCAGCCCCAGCATTTT. This codes for CASSYADQPQHF.

This clone was detected once. V usage is TRBV6-1 and J usage is TRBJ1-1; TRBD1 might be the D (5 bases). Per germline, CDR1 MNHNS and CDR2 SASEGT. This CDR3 spans 15 amino acids. V was pared by 5 bases and J by 0 bases, with 13 bases between. CDR3 residues: CASSPTVHMNTEAFF. The CDR3 coding sequence is TGTGCCAGCAGTCCGACAGTCCACATGAACACTGAAGCTTTCTTT.

The CDR3 protein is CASSLGTGYTEAFF. For the CDR3, the DNA is TGCGCCAGCAGCTTGGGGACAGGATACACTGAAGCTTTCTTT. V and J are TRBV5-1 and TRBJ1-1, with 7 bases identical to TRBD1. V trimming: 0 bases; J trimming: 3 bases; junction bases outside the gene matches: 2. The CDR3 has 14 residues. Germline values: CDR1 SGHRS, CDR2 YFSETQ.

This chain links TRBV7-8 with TRBJ2-5, with a weak D call TRBD1 (5 bases). This CDR3 has 15 amino acids. V lost 4 bases and J lost 2, with 14 bases in between. Germline assignment: CDR1 SGHVS and CDR2 FQNEAQ. The CDR3 sequence is CASSSRQKAQETQYF. CDR3 bases: TGTGCCAGCAGCTCCAGACAGAAAGCTCAAGAGACCCAGTACTTC.

The chain couples TRBV12-5 to TRBJ1-6, with 9 bases fitting TRBD1. V was pared by 4 bases and J by 2 bases, with 6 bases of the junction left unmatched. The CDR3 covers 17 residues. In germline, CDR1 is LGHNT, CDR2 FRNRAP. In nucleotides, the CDR3 is TGTGCTAGTGGTTGGGACAGGGATGACACCTATAATTCACCCCTCCACTTT. Amino acid sequence: CASGWDRDDTYNSPLHF.

The rearrangement links TRBV6-5 to TRBJ2-7; 10 nucleotides line up with TRBD1. CDR1 is MNHEY and CDR2 is SVGAGI in the germline V gene. The CDR3 spans 14 residues. V lost 5 bases and J lost 2; bases outside the gene matches: 3. This chain's CDR3 is CASSKDRGAYEQYF. The CDR3 DNA sequence: TGTGCCAGCAGTAAGGACAGGGGGGCCTACGAGCAGTACTTC.

The rearrangement joins TRBV9 to TRBJ2-7, with 7 positions matching TRBD1. From germline, CDR1 is SGDLS and CDR2 YYNGEE. The CDR3 sequence is 15 residues long. With V trimmed by 0 bases and J by 3 bases, 6 bases remained unmatched. CDR3 residues: CASSVAEGAGYEQYF. CDR3 DNA: TGTGCCAGCAGCGTAGCTGAGGGGGCAGGCTACGAGCAGTACTTC.

The rearrangement uses TRBV19 and TRBJ1-1; a possible D gene is TRBD1 (5 bases). V dropped 3 bases and J dropped 3 bases, with 8 bases sitting between them. The CDR3 contains 13 residues. Germline V lookup: CDR1 LNHDA, CDR2 SQIVND (reference sequence). The CDR3 loop is CASSMGGYTEAFF. CDR3 coding DNA: TGTGCCAGTAGTATGGGGGGGTACACTGAAGCTTTCTTT.